The source of this T cell receptor beta chain is a study of shared clonotypes between healthy human individuals. Findings and caveats of the study: Sampling covered nothing but blood. Tissue TCR repertoires likely differ from those found in blood.

The repertoire was sequenced with immunoSEQ multiplex PCR; TCRdb's copy has only in-frame clones and lacks some. In the table there are about 1.1 million clones, about 72% of which are singletons. About this clone: What it binds is not known.

The CDR3 extends over 15 amino acids. J gave up 4 bases and V 7 bases, and 5 bases lay outside the gene matches. The germline V gene encodes CDR1 ENHRY and CDR2 SYGVKD. The receptor's source is a man aged 18 to 35 in good health. Some clones in this sample may be carry-over from other donors' samples. The chain combines TRBV10-3 with TRBJ2-1; 12 bases align to TRBD2. The sequencing input was memory CD4+ T cells from PBMCs. Subset here: CD45RA-negative fraction. CDR3 sequence: CAITATSGRYNEQFF. The DNA of the CDR3 is TGTGCCATCACCGCGACTAGCGGGAGATACAATGAGCAGTTCTTC.